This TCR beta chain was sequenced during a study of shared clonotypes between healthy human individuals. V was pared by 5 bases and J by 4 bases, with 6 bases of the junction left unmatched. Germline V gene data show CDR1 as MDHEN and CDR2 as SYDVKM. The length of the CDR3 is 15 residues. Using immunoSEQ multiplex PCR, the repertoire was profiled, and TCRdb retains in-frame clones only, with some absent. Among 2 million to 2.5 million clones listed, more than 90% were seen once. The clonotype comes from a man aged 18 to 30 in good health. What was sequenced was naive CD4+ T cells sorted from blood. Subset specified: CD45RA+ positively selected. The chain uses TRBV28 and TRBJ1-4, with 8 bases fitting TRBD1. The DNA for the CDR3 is TGTGCCAGCAGTCCCTACAGGGGGATTAATGAAAAACTGTTTTTT. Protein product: CASSPYRGINEKLFF.